This TCR beta chain was sequenced during a study of control samples from healthy donors and cancer patients. The data were produced by immunoSEQ multiplex PCR, yet TCRdb's version contains in-frame clones alone and is incomplete. This table has 25,000 to 30,000 clones, just under 90% appearing once. Trimming cost V 2 bases and J 3 bases, with 11 bases left between them. This CDR3 has 14 amino acids. Germline loops: CDR1 SGHRS, CDR2 YFSETQ. The sequence was collected from a woman aged 35 to 49 with lung cancer. Sequenced sample: PBMCs. This chain links TRBV5-1 with TRBJ1-1; D ambiguous. This CDR3 reads CASSFNEGYTEAFF. The CDR3 nucleotides are TGCGCCAGCAGCTTTAACGAAGGGTACACTGAAGCTTTCTTT.